These 18 T cell receptor beta chains share one sample of origin, sequenced in a study of T cell repertoires in cytomegalovirus infection. One entry per CDR3 protein, called by TCRdb with MiXCR from the reads. Among roughly 320,000 distinct CDR3 sequences listed, over 7.5% were seen once. Sequenced input: PBMCs. Receptors originate from a human donor in good health (CMV status not recorded). Some clones in this sample may be carry-over from other donors' samples.

A few counts support this clonotype. The chain uses TRBV12-3 or TRBV12-4 and TRBJ2-1; either TRBD1 or TRBD2 may fit D (5 bases each). The ends were cut back, 6 bases at V and 11 bases at J, with 14 bases in the middle. The CDR3 is 12 amino acids. DNA of the CDR3: TGTGCCAGCAGCCCCCGAGGGGACCAGCAGTTCTTC. Translating it yields CASSPRGDQQFF.

The CDR3 DNA reads as TGTGCCAGCAGCTTGGCGGGAGTGACCACAGATACGCAGTATTTT. As protein: CASSLAGVTTDTQYF. The chain is built from TRBV7-3 and TRBJ2-3; 7 bases are shared with TRBD2. Germline CDR1 and CDR2: SGHTA and FQGTGA. CDR3 length: 15 amino acids. V was clipped by 3 bases and J by 2 bases; unmatched bases: 5.

This clonotype was found many times. The chain is built from TRBV7-2 and TRBJ1-2; D perhaps matches TRBD1 (6 bases). This CDR3 contains 17 residues. Looked up from germline, CDR1 is SGHTA and CDR2 is FQGNSA. The ends were cut back, 2 bases at V and 0 bases at J, with 16 bases in the middle. In DNA, the CDR3 is TGTGCCAGCAGCTTACAGGGGAAGCGTATTCCTAACTATGGCTACACCTTC. It translates to CASSLQGKRIPNYGYTF.

This chain joins TRBV7-9 and TRBJ1-6, with 7 bases aligning to TRBD1. CDR1 is SEHNR, CDR2 FQNEAQ, per germline (reference sequence). This CDR3 region has 15 residues. The junction had 8 bases not matched to a gene; V was cut back by 5 bases and J by 7 bases. The CDR3 coding sequence is TGTGCCAGCAGCAAGTCGACAGGGACCAATTCACCCCTCCACTTT. It yields the protein CASSKSTGTNSPLHF. The whole variable domain, remainder taken from reference TRBV7-9 and TRBJ1-6, is DTGVSQNPRHKITKRGQNVTFRCDPISEHNRLYWYRQTLGQGPEFLTYFQNEAQLEKSRLLSDRFSAERPKGSFSTLEIQRTEQGDSAMYLCASSKSTGTNSPLHFGNGTRLTVT.

The chain employs TRBV20-1 and TRBJ1-2; 8 bases are shared with TRBD1. The CDR3 is made up of 13 amino acids. Germline loops: CDR1 DFQATT, CDR2 SNEGSKA (reference sequence). V lost 5 bases to trimming and J lost 7 bases; unmatched junction nucleotides: 9. The CDR3 region is CSAPTGTGFGYTF. In DNA, the CDR3 is TGCAGTGCTCCGACCGGGACAGGCTTTGGCTACACCTTC.

The V gene is TRBV12-3 or TRBV12-4, the J gene TRBJ2-1; 8 nucleotides line up with TRBD1. CDR3 length equals 16 residues. The junction had 3 bases not matched to a gene; V was cut back by 1 base and J by 1 base. The chain's CDR3 is CASSLGQGSSYNEQFF. As DNA, the CDR3 is TGTGCCAGCAGTTTAGGACAGGGGAGTTCCTACAATGAGCAGTTCTTC.

The V gene is TRBV4-1, the J gene TRBJ2-5; maybe TRBD1 (5 bases). Germline V lookup: CDR1 MGHRA, CDR2 YSYEKL. V gave up 3 bases and J gave up 5 bases, with 25 bases separating them. The CDR3 totals 18 residues. The CDR3 DNA reads as TGCGCCAGCAGCCATGCCCCCCAGGGCAACGAGCGATGGGAGACCCAGTACTTC. Its protein is CASSHAPQGNERWETQYF.

The chain carries TRBV28 and TRBJ2-2; 13 positions match TRBD2. The junction had 3 bases not matched to a gene; V was cut back by 3 bases and J by 5 bases. The CDR3 loop spans 16 amino acids. Germline V gene sequence: CDR1 MDHEN, CDR2 SYDVKM. CDR3 DNA: TGTGCCAGCAGTTTTTGGGGACTAGCGGGGACCGGGGAGCTGTTTTTT. Protein: CASSFWGLAGTGELFF.

This clonotype was picked up a small number of times. V gene TRBV11-2 combines with J gene TRBJ2-3; D is perhaps TRBD1 or TRBD2 (5 bases each). V was shortened by 1 base and J by 1 base, with 12 bases between the two germline ends. The CDR3 consists of 16 residues. Germline loops: CDR1 SGHAT, CDR2 FQNNGV. CDR3 DNA: TGTGCCAGCAGCTTAGGGCGTGGGGGTCGCACAGATACGCAGTATTTT. This gives the protein CASSLGRGGRTDTQYF.

The CDR3 spells CASSVGTRRSGANVLTF. CDR3 coding DNA: TGTGCCAGCAGTGTGGGGACAAGGCGCTCTGGGGCCAACGTCCTGACTTTC. The chain is built from TRBV12-3 or TRBV12-4 and TRBJ2-6; D may be TRBD1 (6 bases). The CDR3 covers 17 residues. V lost 5 bases and J 0 bases, leaving 14 bases between the germline ends.

This clonotype was seen ten or more times. The chain recombines TRBV7-2 with TRBJ1-6, with 8 bases aligning to TRBD1. This CDR3 region has 15 residues. CDR1 and CDR2 (germline): SGHTA, FQGNSA. V lost 1 base, J lost 11 bases, and 7 bases stayed unmatched. The chain's CDR3 is CASSLETGVWAPLHF. CDR3 nucleotides: TGTGCCAGCAGCTTAGAGACAGGGGTTTGGGCACCCCTCCACTTT.

This clonotype was counted ten times or more. The chain links TRBV7-2 to TRBJ2-3; TRBD1 agrees at 8 bases. V trimming: 3 bases; J trimming: 4 bases; junction bases outside the gene matches: 6. The CDR3 consists of 15 residues. The germline gives CDR1 SGHTA, CDR2 FQGNSA. CDR3 DNA: TGTGCCAGCAGCTTTTGGACAGGGAAAGCAGATACGCAGTATTTT. Protein: CASSFWTGKADTQYF.

CDR3 in amino acids: CASSSTGTTDTQYF. CDR3 sequence (DNA): TGTGCCAGCAGCTCCACGGGTACCACAGATACGCAGTATTTT. This chain joins TRBV7-6 and TRBJ2-3, with D unresolved. Germline lookup yields CDR1 SGHVS and CDR2 FNYEAQ. With 4 bases removed from V and 2 bases from J, the gap between germline ends came to 10 bases. CDR3 size: 14 residues.

This rearrangement joins TRBV7-8 to TRBJ1-1; 7 bases map to TRBD1. CDR1 and CDR2 (germline): SGHVS, FQNEAQ. V gave up 8 bases and J gave up 0 bases; unmatched junction bases: 9. This CDR3 region has 15 residues. The CDR3 loop reads CASGARTGVNTEAFF. The CDR3 DNA follows: TGTGCCAGCGGCGCCCGGACAGGCGTGAACACTGAAGCTTTCTTT.

In its sample, this clonotype was seen many times. V usage is TRBV7-2 and J usage is TRBJ2-7; 8 bases fit TRBD2. V dropped 8 bases and J dropped 0; count of bases not matched to a gene: 12. The CDR3 loop spans 16 amino acids. Germline-derived CDR1 and CDR2 are SGHTA and FQGNSA. CDR3 residues: CASGRGASGYSYEQYF. The CDR3 coding sequence is TGTGCCAGCGGCCGAGGGGCTAGCGGGTACTCCTACGAGCAGTACTTC.

A note on this clonotype: Given a much more abundant clone one base away, this may be a read error. This sequence joins TRBV7-4 and TRBJ2-1, with D possibly being TRBD2 (6 bases). The CDR3 consists of 14 residues. Trimming shortened V by 7 bases and J by 6 bases, and 16 bases separated the two germline ends. Germline-derived CDR1 and CDR2 are SGHVT and SQSDAQ. The CDR3 DNA is TGTGCCAGCAACTCCCGGGACTGGGCCAATGAGCAGTTCTTC. Translated: CASNSRDWANEQFF. Full variable domain (remainder filled in from reference TRBV7-4 and TRBJ2-1): GAGVSQSPRYKVAKRGRDVALRCDSISGHVTLYWYRQTLGQGSEVLTYSQSDAQRDKSGRPSGRFSAERPERSVSTLKIQRTEQGDSAVYLCASNSRDWANEQFFGPGTRLTVL.

Many counts were recorded for this clonotype. The rearrangement joins TRBV7-4 to TRBJ2-1; 12 bases are shared with TRBD1. The CDR3 is 14 residues long. CDR1 and CDR2 from the germline V gene are SGHVT and SQSDAQ. Trimming at V came to 5 bases and at J to 8 bases, leaving 4 bases not matched to a gene. The DNA of the CDR3 is TGTGCCAGCAGCAATCGGGACAGGGGGCATGAGCAGTTCTTC. Translation gives CASSNRDRGHEQFF.

This clonotype was seen only a few times. The chain uses TRBV19 and TRBJ1-1; 7 nucleotides align to TRBD1. The CDR3 is made up of 15 amino acids. After removal of 1 base from V and 5 bases from J, the junction contained 7 bases not matched to a gene. Germline values: CDR1 LNHDA, CDR2 SQIVND (reference sequence). CDR3 loop: CASSIVGGRGTEAFF. CDR3 sequence (DNA): TGTGCCAGTAGTATAGTGGGGGGCAGGGGGACTGAAGCTTTCTTT.